At least ten counts were recorded for the clone carrying this TCR beta chain. Its antigen is as yet unknown. The entry originates in a study of read filtering for tumor transcriptome and immune sequencing. About the research overall: Per sample, TCR-region reads ranged about 3.5 to 11 million by IR-seq, about 80 to 1,400 by RNA-seq. Study-level results: Dropping single-read clonotypes raised IR-seq and RNA-seq shared-clonotype correlation. IR-seq captured clonotypes deeper and more reliably than RNA-seq. In IR-seq, single-read clonotypes were approximately 79% of clonotypes but approximately 3.5% of reads.

Unmatched junction bases numbered 2, after V lost 3 bases and J lost 6 bases. This CDR3 has 16 residues. Germline V gives CDR1 KGHSH, CDR2 LQKENI. This library used roughly 400 ng RNA and molecular barcoded adaptors spanning alpha/delta and beta/gamma chains. TCRdb called the reads again in MiXCR, with one record for every CDR3 protein. The profile shows approximately 61,000 distinct CDR3 sequences, around 18% of them singletons. This chain joins TRBV18 and TRBJ2-1, with 16 bases fitting TRBD2. This sequence was found in a donor over 35 with multiple myeloma. The specimen was a population of CD138-negative cells sorted from bone marrow. This CDR3 is CASSPGLAGGSNEQFF. CDR3 nucleotide sequence: TGTGCCAGCTCACCGGGACTAGCGGGGGGGTCCAATGAGCAGTTCTTC.